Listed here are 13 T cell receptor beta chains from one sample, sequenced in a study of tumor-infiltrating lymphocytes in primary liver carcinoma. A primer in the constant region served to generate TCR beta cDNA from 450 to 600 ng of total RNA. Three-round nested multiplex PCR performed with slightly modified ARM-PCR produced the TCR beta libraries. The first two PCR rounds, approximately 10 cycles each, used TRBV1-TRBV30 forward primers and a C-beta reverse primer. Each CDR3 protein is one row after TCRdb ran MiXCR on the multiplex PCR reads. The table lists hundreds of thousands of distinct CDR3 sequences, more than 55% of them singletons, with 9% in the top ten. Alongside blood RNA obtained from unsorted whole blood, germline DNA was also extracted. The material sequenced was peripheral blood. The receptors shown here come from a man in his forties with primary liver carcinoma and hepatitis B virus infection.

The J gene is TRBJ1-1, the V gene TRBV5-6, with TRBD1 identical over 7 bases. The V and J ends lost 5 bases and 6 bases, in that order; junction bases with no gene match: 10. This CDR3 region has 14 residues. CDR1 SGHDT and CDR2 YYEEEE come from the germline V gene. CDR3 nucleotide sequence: TGTGCCAGCAGTGGTAACAGGGGTGGTTCTGAAGCTTTCTTT. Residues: CASSGNRGGSEAFF.

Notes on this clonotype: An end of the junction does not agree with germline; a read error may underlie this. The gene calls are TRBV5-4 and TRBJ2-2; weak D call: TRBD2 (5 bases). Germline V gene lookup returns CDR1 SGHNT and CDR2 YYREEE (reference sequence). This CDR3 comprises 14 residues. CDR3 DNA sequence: TGTGTCAGCAGAGTACGGGGTGGTCCCGGGGAGCTGTTTTTT. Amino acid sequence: CVSRVRGGPGELFF.

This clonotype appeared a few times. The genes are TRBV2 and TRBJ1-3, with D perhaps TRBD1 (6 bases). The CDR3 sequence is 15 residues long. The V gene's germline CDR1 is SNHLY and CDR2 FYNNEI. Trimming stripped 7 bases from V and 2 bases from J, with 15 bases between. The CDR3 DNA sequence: TGTGCCAGCATCCTCAAACAGGGACCTGGAAACACCATATATTTT. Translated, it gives CASILKQGPGNTIYF.

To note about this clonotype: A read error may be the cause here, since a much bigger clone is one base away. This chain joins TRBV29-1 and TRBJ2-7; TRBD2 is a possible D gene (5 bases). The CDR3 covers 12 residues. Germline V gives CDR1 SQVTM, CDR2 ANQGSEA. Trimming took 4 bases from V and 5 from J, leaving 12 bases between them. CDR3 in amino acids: CSVVEPEDEQYF. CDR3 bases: TGCAGCGTTGTAGAGCCGGAGGACGAGCAGTACTTC.

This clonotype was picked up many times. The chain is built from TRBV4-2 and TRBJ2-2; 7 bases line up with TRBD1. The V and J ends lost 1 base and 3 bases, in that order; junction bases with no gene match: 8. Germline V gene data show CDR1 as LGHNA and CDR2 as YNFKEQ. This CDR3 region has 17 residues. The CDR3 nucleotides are TGTGCCAGCAGCCAAGTCTCGACAGGGCCACACACCGGGGAGCTGTTTTTT. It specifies CASSQVSTGPHTGELFF.

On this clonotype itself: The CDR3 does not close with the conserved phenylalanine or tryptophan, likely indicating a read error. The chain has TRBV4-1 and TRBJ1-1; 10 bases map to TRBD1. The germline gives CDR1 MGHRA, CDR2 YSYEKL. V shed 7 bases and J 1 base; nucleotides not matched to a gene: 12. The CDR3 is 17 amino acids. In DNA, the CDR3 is TGCGCCAGCAACCAGACCAGACAGGGGGCTGGGAACACTGAAGCTTTCCTT. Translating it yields CASNQTRQGAGNTEAFL.

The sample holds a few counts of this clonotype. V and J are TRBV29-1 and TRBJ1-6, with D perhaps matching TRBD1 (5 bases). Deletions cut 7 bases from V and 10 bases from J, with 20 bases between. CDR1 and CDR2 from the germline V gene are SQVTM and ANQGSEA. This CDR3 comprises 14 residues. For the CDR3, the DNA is TGCAGCGCCCGAAGCGAAGGGGCGGGATCACCCCTCCACTTT. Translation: CSARSEGAGSPLHF.

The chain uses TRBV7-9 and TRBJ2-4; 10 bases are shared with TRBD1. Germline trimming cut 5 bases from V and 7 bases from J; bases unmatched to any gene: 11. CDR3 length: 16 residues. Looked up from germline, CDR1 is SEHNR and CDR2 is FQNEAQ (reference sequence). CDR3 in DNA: TGTGCCAGCAGCCCTAATACCGGGACAGGGGCGAACATTCAGTACTTC. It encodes CASSPNTGTGANIQYF.

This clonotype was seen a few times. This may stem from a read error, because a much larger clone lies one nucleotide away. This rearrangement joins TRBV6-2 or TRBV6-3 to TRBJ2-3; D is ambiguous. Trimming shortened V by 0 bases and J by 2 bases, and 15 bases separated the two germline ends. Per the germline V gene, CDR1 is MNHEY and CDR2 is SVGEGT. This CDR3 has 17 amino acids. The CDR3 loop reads CASSYSVPRHATDTQYF. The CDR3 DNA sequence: TGTGCCAGCAGTTACTCTGTCCCGAGACACGCCACAGATACGCAGTATTTT.

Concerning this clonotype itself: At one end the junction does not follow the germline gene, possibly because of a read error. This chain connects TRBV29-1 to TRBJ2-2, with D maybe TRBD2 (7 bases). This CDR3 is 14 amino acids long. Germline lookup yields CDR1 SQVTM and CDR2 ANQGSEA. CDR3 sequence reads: CSAEGGANTGELFF. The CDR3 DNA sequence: TGCAGCGCTGAGGGGGGGGCGAACACCGGGGAGTTGTTTTTT.

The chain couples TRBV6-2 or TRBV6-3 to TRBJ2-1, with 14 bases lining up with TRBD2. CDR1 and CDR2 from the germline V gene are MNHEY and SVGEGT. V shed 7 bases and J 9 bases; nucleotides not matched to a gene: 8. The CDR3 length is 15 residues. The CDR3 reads CASKTGLAGVAEQFF. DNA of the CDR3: TGTGCCAGCAAGACGGGACTAGCGGGAGTCGCTGAGCAGTTCTTC.

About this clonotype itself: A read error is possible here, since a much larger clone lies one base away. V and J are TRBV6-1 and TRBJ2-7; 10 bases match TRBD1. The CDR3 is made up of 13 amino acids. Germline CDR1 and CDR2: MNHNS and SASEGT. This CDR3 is CASREETGGERYF. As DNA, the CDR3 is TGTGCCAGCAGAGAAGAGACAGGGGGCGAGCGGTACTTC.

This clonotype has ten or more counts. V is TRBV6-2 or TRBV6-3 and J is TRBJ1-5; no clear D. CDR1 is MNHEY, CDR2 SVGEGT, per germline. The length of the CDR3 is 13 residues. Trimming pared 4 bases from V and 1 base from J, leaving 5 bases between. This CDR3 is CASSWLSNQPQHF. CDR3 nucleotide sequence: TGTGCCAGCAGTTGGCTGAGCAATCAGCCCCAGCATTTT.